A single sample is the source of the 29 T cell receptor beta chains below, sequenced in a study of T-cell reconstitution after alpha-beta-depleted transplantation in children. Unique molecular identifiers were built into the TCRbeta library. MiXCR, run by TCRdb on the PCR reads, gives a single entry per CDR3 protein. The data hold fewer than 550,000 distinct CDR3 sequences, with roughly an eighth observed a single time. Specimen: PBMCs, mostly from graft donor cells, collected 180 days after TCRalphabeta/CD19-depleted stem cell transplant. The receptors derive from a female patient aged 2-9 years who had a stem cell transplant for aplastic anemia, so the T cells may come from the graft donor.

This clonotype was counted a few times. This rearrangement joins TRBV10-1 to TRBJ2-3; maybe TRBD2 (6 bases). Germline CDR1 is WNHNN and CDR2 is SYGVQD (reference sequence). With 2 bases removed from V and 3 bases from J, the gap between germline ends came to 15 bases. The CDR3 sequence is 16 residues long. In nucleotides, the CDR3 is TGCGCCAGCAGTGAGAGGAGGACGGAGGGGACAGATACGCAGTATTTT. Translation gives CASSERRTEGTDTQYF.

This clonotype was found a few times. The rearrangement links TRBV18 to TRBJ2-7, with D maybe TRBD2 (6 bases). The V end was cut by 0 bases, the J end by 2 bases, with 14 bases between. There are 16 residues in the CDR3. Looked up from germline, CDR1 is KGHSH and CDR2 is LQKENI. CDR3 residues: CASSPPRAGNPYEQYF. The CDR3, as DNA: TGTGCCAGCTCACCACCGCGGGCGGGAAACCCCTACGAGCAGTACTTC.

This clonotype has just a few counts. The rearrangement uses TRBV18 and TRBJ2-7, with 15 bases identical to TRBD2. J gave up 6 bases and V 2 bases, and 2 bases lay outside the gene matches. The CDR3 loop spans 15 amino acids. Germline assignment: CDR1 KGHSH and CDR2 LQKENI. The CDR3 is CASSPGLAGGTEQYV. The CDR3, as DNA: TGTGCCAGCTCACCAGGACTAGCGGGAGGGACCGAGCAGTACGTC.

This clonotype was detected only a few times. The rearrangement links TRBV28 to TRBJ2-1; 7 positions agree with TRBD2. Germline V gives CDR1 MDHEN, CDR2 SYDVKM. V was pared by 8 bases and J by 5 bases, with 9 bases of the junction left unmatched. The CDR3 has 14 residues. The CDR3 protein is CASSRGRINNEQFF. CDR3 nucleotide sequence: TGTGCCAGCTCCCGCGGGAGAATCAACAATGAGCAGTTCTTC.

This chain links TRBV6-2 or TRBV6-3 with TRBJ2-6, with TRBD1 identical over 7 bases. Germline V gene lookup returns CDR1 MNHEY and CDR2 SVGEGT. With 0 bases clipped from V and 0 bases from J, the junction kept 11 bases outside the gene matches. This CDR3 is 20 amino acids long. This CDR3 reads CASSYSLLGDSYSGANVLTF. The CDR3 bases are TGTGCCAGCAGTTACTCTTTGCTCGGGGACAGTTACTCTGGGGCCAACGTCCTGACTTTC.

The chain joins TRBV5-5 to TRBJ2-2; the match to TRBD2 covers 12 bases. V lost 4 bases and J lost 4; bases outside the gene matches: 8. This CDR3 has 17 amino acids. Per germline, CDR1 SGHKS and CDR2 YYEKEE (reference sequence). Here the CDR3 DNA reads TGTGCCAGCAGCCCTATGACTAGCGGGAGTGCCACCGGGGAGCTGTTTTTT. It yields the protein CASSPMTSGSATGELFF.

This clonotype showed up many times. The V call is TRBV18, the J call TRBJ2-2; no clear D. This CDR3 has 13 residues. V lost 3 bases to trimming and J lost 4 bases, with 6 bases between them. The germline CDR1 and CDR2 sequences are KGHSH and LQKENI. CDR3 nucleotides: TGTGCCAGCTCACCGGACCTCACCGGGGAGCTGTTTTTT. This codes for CASSPDLTGELFF. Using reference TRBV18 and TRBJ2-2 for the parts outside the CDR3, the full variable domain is NAGVMQNPRHLVRRRGQEARLRCSPMKGHSHVYWYRQLPEEGLKFMVYLQKENIIDESGMPKERFSAEFPKEGPSILRIQQVVRGDSAAYFCASSPDLTGELFFGEGSRLTVL.

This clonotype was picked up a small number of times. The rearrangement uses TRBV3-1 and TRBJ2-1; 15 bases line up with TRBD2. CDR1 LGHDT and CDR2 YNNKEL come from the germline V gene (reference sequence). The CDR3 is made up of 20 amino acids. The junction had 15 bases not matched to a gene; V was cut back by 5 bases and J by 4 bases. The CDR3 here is CASSARDGGTSGRTYNEQFF. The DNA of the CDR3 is TGTGCCAGCAGCGCCCGGGACGGAGGGACTAGCGGGAGGACTTACAATGAGCAGTTCTTC.

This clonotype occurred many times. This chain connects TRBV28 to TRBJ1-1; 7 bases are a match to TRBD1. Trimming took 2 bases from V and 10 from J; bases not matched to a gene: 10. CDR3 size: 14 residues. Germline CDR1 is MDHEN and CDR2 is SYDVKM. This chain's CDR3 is CASSLNEQGRVAFF. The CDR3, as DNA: TGTGCCAGCAGTTTAAATGAACAGGGGAGGGTAGCTTTCTTT.

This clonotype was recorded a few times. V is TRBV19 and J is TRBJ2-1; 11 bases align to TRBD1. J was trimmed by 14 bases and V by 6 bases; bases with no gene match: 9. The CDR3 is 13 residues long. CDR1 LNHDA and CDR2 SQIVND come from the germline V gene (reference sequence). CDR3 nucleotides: TGTGCCAGTAGGAAGGGGACAGGGGGATTGGAGTTCTTC. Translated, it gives CASRKGTGGLEFF.

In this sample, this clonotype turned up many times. CDR3 residues: CASSPQWEAQYF. For the CDR3, the DNA is TGTGCCAGCAGCCCCCAGTGGGAGGCCCAGTACTTC. The J gene is TRBJ2-5, the V gene TRBV7-2; possibly TRBD2 for D (6 bases). The CDR3 runs 12 residues. Trimming stripped 5 bases from V and 9 bases from J, with 13 bases between. Germline assignment: CDR1 SGHTA and CDR2 FQGNSA.

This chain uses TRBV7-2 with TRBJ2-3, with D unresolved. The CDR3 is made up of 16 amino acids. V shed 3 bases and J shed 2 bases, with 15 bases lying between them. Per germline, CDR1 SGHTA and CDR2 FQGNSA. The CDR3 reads CASSLRAPGFTDTQYF. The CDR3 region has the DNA TGTGCCAGCAGCTTGAGAGCACCCGGGTTCACAGATACGCAGTATTTT.

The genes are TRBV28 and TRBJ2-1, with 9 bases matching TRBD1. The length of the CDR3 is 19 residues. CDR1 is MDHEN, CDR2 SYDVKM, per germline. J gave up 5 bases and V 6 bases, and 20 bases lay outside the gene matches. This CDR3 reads CASSPGTGRDYLSNNEQFF. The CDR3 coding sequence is TGTGCCAGCAGCCCCGGGACAGGGAGGGACTACCTCTCGAACAATGAGCAGTTCTTC. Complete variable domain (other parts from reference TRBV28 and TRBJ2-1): DVKVTQSSRYLVKRTGEKVFLECVQDMDHENMFWYRQDPGLGLRLIYFSYDVKMKEKGDIPEGYSVSREKKERFSLILESASTNQTSMYLCASSPGTGRDYLSNNEQFFGPGTRLTVL.

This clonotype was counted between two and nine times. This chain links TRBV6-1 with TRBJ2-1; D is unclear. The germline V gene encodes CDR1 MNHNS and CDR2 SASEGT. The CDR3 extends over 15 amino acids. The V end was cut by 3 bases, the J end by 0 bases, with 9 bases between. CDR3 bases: TGTGCCAGCAGTGACGGGCTTCCCTCCTACAATGAGCAGTTCTTC. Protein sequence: CASSDGLPSYNEQFF.

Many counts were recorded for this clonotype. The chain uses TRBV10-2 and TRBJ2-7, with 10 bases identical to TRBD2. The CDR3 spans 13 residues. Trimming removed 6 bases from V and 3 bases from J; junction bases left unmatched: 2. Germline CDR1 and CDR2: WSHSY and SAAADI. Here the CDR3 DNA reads TGCGCCAGCAGACTAGCGGGACTCTACGAGCAGTACGTC. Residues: CASRLAGLYEQYV.

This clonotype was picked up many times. This CDR3 is CASSLDPGRNTIYF. The CDR3 nucleotides are TGCGCCAGCAGCTTGGATCCGGGGAGAAACACCATATATTTT. The chain couples TRBV5-1 to TRBJ1-3, with D uncertain. The V end lost 0 bases, the J end lost 5 bases, and 9 bases lay between the germline ends. The CDR3 loop spans 14 amino acids. Germline CDR1 is SGHRS and CDR2 is YFSETQ.

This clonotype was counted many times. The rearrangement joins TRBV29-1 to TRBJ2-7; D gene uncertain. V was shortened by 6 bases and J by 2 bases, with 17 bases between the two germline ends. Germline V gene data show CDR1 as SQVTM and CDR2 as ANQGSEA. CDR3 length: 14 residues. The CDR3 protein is CSVYLNGPTYEQYF. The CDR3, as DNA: TGCAGCGTCTACCTCAATGGACCGACCTACGAGCAGTACTTC.

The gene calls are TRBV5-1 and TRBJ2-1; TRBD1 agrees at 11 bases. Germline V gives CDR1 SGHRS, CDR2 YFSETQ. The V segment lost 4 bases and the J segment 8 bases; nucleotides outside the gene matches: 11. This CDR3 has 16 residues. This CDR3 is CASSGDLWTGGHEQFF. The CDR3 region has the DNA TGCGCCAGCAGCGGGGATCTCTGGACAGGGGGCCATGAGCAGTTCTTC.

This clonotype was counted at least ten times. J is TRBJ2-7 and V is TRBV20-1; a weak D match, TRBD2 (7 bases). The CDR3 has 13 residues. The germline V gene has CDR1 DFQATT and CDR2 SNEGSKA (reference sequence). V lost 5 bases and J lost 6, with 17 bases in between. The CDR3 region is CSAAGAASSEQYV. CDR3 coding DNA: TGCAGTGCTGCGGGGGCCGCCTCCAGCGAGCAGTACGTC.

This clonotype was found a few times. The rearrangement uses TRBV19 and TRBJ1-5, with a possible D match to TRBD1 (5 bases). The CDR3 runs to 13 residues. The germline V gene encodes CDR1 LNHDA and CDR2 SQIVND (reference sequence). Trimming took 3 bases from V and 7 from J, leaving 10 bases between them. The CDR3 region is CASSMRWDQPQHF. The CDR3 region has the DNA TGTGCCAGTAGTATGCGGTGGGACCAGCCCCAGCATTTT.

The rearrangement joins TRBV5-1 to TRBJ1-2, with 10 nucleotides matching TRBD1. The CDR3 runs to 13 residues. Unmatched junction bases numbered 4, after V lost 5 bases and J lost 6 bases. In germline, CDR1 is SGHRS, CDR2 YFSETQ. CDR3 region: CASRSGTGDGYTF. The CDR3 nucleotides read TGCGCCAGCAGATCCGGGACAGGGGATGGCTACACCTTC.

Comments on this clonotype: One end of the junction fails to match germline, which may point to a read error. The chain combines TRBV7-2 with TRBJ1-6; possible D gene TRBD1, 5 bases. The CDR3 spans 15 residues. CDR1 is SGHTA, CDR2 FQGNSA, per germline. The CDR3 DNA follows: TGTGCCAGCAGCCCCAGGGCATCCTATAAGTCACCCCTCCACTTT. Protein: CASSPRASYKSPLHF.

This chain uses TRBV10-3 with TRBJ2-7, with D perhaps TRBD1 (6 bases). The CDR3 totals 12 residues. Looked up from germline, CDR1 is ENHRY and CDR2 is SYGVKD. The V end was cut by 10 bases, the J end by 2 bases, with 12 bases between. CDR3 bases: TGTGCCACTTCGGACAGTACCTACGAGCAGTACGTC. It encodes CATSDSTYEQYV.

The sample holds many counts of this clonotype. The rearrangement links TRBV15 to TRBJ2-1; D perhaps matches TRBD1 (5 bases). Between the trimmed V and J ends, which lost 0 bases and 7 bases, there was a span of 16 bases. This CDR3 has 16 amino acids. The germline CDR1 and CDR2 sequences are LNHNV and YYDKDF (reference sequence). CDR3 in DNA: TGTGCCACCAGCAGAGATCACCTAGACAGAACAAATGAGCAGTTCTTC. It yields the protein CATSRDHLDRTNEQFF.

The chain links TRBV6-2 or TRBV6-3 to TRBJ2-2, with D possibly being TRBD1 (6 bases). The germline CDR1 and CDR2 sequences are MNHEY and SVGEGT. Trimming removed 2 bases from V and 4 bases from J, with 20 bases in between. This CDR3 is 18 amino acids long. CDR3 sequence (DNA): TGTGCCAGCAGTTACAATCGTTTGTGGCAGGGGAGCACCGGGGAGCTGTTTTTT. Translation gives CASSYNRLWQGSTGELFF.

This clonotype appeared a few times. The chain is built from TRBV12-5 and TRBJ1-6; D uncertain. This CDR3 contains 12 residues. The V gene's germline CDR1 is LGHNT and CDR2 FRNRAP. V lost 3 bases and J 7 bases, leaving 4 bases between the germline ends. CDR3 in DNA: TGTGCTAGTGGTTTCCTGAATTCACCCCTCCACTTT. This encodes CASGFLNSPLHF. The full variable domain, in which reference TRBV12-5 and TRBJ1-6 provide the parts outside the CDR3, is DARVTQTPRHKVTEMGQEVTMRCQPILGHNTVFWYRQTMMQGLELLAYFRNRAPLDDSGMPKDRFSAEMPDATLATLKIQPSEPRDSAVYFCASGFLNSPLHFGNGTRLTVT.

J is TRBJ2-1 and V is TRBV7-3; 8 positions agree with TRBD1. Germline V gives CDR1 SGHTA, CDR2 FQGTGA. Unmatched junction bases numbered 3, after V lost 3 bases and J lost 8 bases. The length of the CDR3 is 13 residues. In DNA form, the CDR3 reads TGTGCCAGCAGCTTGGACAGGGAGGATGAGCAGTTCTTC. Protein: CASSLDREDEQFF.

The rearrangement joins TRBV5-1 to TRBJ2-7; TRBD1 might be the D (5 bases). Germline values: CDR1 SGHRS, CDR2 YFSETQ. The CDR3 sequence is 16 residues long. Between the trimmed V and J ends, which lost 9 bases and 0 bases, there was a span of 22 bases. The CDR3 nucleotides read TGCGCCACCCTCCCCAGGGCAACGCCAAGCTCCTACGAGCAGTACGTC. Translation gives CATLPRATPSSYEQYV.

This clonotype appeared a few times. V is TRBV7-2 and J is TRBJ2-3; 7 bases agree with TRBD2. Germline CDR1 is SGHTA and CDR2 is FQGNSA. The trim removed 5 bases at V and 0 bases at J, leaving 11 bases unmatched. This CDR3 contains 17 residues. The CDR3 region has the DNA TGTGCCAGCAGCCCGGATCCCGGCGGGAGTAGCACAGATACGCAGTATTTT. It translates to CASSPDPGGSSTDTQYF.